The 14 T cell receptor beta chains below were found in one sample sequenced in a study of CD8 T cells in Susac syndrome (dated 2019 in TCRdb). The library was built by means of the immunoSEQ multiplex PCR assay. RNA was extracted with the RNeasy kit and about 0.5 to 1 ug was reverse transcribed using random hexamers. TCRdb ran its own pipeline on the public reads, namely fastp trimming at Q25 and MiXCR clone calling, and kept in-frame beta chains. Identical CDR3 protein sequences are pooled into one entry, listed with their most common genes and DNA. The sample table records around 160,000 distinct CDR3 sequences; more than 90% of these occur just once. The ten largest clones represent about 0.13% of the sample. Sequenced input: CD4+ T cells from PBMCs. These receptors all stem from a human donor in good health.

The genes are TRBV7-9 and TRBJ2-3; a possible D gene is TRBD1 (5 bases). CDR3 length: 13 residues. V gave up 6 bases and J gave up 1 base, with 8 bases separating them. The germline V gene has CDR1 SEHNR and CDR2 FQNEAQ (reference sequence). The CDR3 DNA reads as TGTGCCAGCAGTTTACAGGGCACAGATACGCAGTATTTT. Translating it yields CASSLQGTDTQYF.

This chain links TRBV30 with TRBJ1-6; maybe TRBD1 (6 bases). Germline V gene data show CDR1 as GTSNPN and CDR2 as SVGIG (reference sequence). Trimming stripped 5 bases from V and 0 bases from J, with 14 bases between. The CDR3 has 16 amino acids. The CDR3 is CAWAQGLGSYNSPLHF. CDR3 DNA: TGTGCCTGGGCACAGGGATTAGGCTCCTATAATTCACCCCTCCACTTT.

The V gene is TRBV6-2 or TRBV6-3, the J gene TRBJ2-5; 7 bases map to TRBD1. V dropped 6 bases and J dropped 2; count of bases not matched to a gene: 12. The CDR3 totals 16 residues. The germline V gene has CDR1 MNHEY and CDR2 SVGEGT. The CDR3 here is CASSPYRGASQETQYF. The CDR3 region has the DNA TGTGCCAGCAGCCCTTACAGGGGAGCCTCACAAGAGACCCAGTACTTC.

The chain recombines TRBV29-1 with TRBJ2-2; 8 nucleotides line up with TRBD1. Trimming cost V 6 bases and J 3 bases; bases outside gene matches: 6. The CDR3 runs to 14 residues. Per germline, CDR1 SQVTM and CDR2 ANQGSEA. Here the CDR3 DNA reads TGCAGCGTAGGGGACAGGTCTTACACCGGGGAGCTGTTTTTT. Translating it yields CSVGDRSYTGELFF.

This sequence joins TRBV30 and TRBJ2-7; 8 bases are a match to TRBD1. Germline loops: CDR1 GTSNPN, CDR2 SVGIG (reference sequence). Unmatched junction bases numbered 6, after V lost 1 base and J lost 7 bases. The CDR3 sequence is 13 residues long. The CDR3 loop reads CAWSGTGLGEQYF. CDR3 coding DNA: TGTGCCTGGAGTGGGACAGGGCTTGGGGAGCAGTACTTC.

The rearrangement joins TRBV7-2 to TRBJ1-5; 7 nucleotides agree with TRBD1. The CDR3 contains 13 residues. CDR1 SGHTA and CDR2 FQGNSA come from the germline V gene. CDR3 protein: CASGGQSNQPQHF. CDR3 nucleotides: TGTGCTTCGGGGGGACAGAGCAATCAGCCCCAGCATTTT. The variable domain in full, completed from reference TRBV7-2 and TRBJ1-5, reads GAGVSQSPSNKVTEKGKDVELRCDPISGHTALYWYRQSLGQGLEFLIYFQGNSAPDKSGLPSDRFSAERTGGSVSTLTIQRTQQEDSAVYLCASGGQSNQPQHFGDGTRLSIL.

The J gene is TRBJ1-3, the V gene TRBV5-4; no reliable D call. V was trimmed by 0 bases and J by 4 bases, leaving 17 bases between them. The CDR3 sequence is 17 residues long. The germline V gene encodes CDR1 SGHNT and CDR2 YYREEE (reference sequence). CDR3 sequence reads: CASSLVPGKERGNTIYF. The CDR3 DNA follows: TGTGCCAGCAGCTTGGTCCCCGGGAAGGAAAGGGGAAACACCATATATTTT.

This chain joins TRBV2 and TRBJ1-6; D unresolved. This CDR3 region has 15 residues. V lost 1 base and J lost 10, with 14 bases in between. CDR1 is SNHLY and CDR2 is FYNNEI in the germline V gene. The chain's CDR3 is CASSEGGGLRSPLHF. DNA for the CDR3: TGTGCCAGCAGTGAAGGAGGCGGACTACGGTCACCCCTCCACTTT.

The chain recombines TRBV9 with TRBJ1-6; D unclear. Germline V gives CDR1 SGDLS, CDR2 YYNGEE. CDR3 length equals 13 residues. Trimming left V 3 bases short and J 7 bases short, with 8 bases between. DNA for the CDR3: TGTGCCAGCAGCGACACTGCAAATTCACCCCTCCACTTT. Protein: CASSDTANSPLHF.

V gene TRBV11-3 combines with J gene TRBJ2-4; the D is unclear. Germline CDR1 SGHNT, CDR2 YENEEA. V lost 4 bases and J 0 bases, leaving 7 bases between the germline ends. The CDR3 runs 14 residues. The CDR3 nucleotides read TGTGCCAGCAGCTCCCCGATAGCCAAAAACATTCAGTACTTC. Its translation: CASSSPIAKNIQYF.

The chain couples TRBV20-1 to TRBJ2-7; 10 bases are a match to TRBD2. Germline trimming cut 2 bases from V and 7 bases from J; bases unmatched to any gene: 8. The CDR3 spans 14 residues. Germline CDR1 and CDR2: DFQATT and SNEGSKA (reference sequence). The CDR3 DNA sequence: TGCAGTGCTAGACCGAGCGGGGGGGCCAAAGAGCAGTACTTC. Its protein is CSARPSGGAKEQYF.

V is TRBV7-9 and J is TRBJ2-7; TRBD2 matches 13 bases. Germline CDR1 SEHNR, CDR2 FQNEAQ (reference sequence). This CDR3 comprises 18 residues. J lost 2 bases, V lost 0 bases, and 7 bases had no gene match. The DNA for the CDR3 is TGTGCCAGCAGCTTAGCAGGGACTAGCGGGAACCCGACCTACGAGCAGTACTTC. It encodes CASSLAGTSGNPTYEQYF.

This chain uses TRBV29-1 with TRBJ2-3; 8 bases fit TRBD1. Germline V lookup: CDR1 SQVTM, CDR2 ANQGSEA. The CDR3 is 14 amino acids. Losses at the gene ends were 1 base for V and 3 bases for J; bases not matched to a gene: 3. The DNA for the CDR3 is TGCAGCGTTGAAGGCAGGGGGCATACAGATACGCAGTATTTT. Protein product: CSVEGRGHTDTQYF.

The rearrangement uses TRBV4-1 and TRBJ2-1, with 13 bases aligning to TRBD2. The CDR3 runs to 15 residues. J was trimmed by 6 bases and V by 6 bases; bases with no gene match: 5. From germline, CDR1 is MGHRA and CDR2 YSYEKL. CDR3 in DNA: TGCGCCAGCAGAGTACTAGCGGGGGGGCGCAATGAGCAGTTCTTC. Amino acid sequence: CASRVLAGGRNEQFF.